The next 28 T cell receptor beta chains were all read from a single sample in a study of shared clonotypes between healthy human individuals. Clones were read by immunoSEQ multiplex PCR, and TCRdb kept only the in-frame ones, dropping some. The data hold millions of clones, with less than 95% observed a single time. CD45RO-negative cells were positively selected for CCR7, leaving out terminally differentiated effector memory CD45RA+ cells. The sequenced sample consisted of naive CD8+ T cells sorted from blood. These receptors all stem from a young man in good health.

The chain has TRBV19 and TRBJ1-1; 8 bases line up with TRBD1. Germline values: CDR1 LNHDA, CDR2 SQIVND (reference sequence). The CDR3 contains 13 residues. Trimming removed 8 bases from V and 0 bases from J; junction bases left unmatched: 2. CDR3 DNA: TGTGCCAGTGAGACAGGGGTGAACACTGAAGCTTTCTTT. Translating gives CASETGVNTEAFF.

This sequence joins TRBV29-1 and TRBJ2-1; D call uncertain. CDR1 is SQVTM and CDR2 is ANQGSEA in the germline V gene. This CDR3 is built from 14 residues. Trimming shortened V by 2 bases and J by 6 bases, and 14 bases separated the two germline ends. CDR3 sequence reads: CSVESLGLFNEQFF. CDR3 coding DNA: TGCAGCGTTGAATCGTTAGGGCTGTTCAATGAGCAGTTCTTC.

This rearrangement joins TRBV20-1 to TRBJ1-2; D is unclear. Looked up from germline, CDR1 is DFQATT and CDR2 is SNEGSKA (reference sequence). The CDR3 consists of 11 residues. For the CDR3, the DNA is TGCAGCACACGACGTAACTATGGCTACACCTTC. The encoded protein is CSTRRNYGYTF.

The chain couples TRBV5-4 to TRBJ1-2; 9 nucleotides line up with TRBD1. Trimming cost V 4 bases and J 7 bases; bases outside gene matches: 5. Looked up from germline, CDR1 is SGHNT and CDR2 is YYREEE (reference sequence). The CDR3 runs 13 residues. CDR3 DNA: TGTGCCAGCAGCCCCGGGACAGGGTTTGGCTACACCTTC. The encoded protein is CASSPGTGFGYTF.

This rearrangement joins TRBV28 to TRBJ1-2; D is possibly TRBD1 (5 bases). The V and J ends lost 6 bases and 3 bases respectively, with 8 bases between them. Germline V gene data show CDR1 as MDHEN and CDR2 as SYDVKM. The CDR3 is 12 residues long. This chain's CDR3 is CASSTGYYGYTF. CDR3 sequence (DNA): TGTGCCAGCAGCACAGGATACTATGGCTACACCTTC.

The chain joins TRBV7-8 to TRBJ2-7; TRBD2 matches 8 bases. The CDR3 spans 16 residues. Germline V gene sequence: CDR1 SGHVS, CDR2 FQNEAQ. V lost 0 bases and J lost 2; bases outside the gene matches: 6. The CDR3 is CASSLAGAGGAYEQYF. The CDR3 DNA is TGTGCCAGCAGCTTAGCTGGGGCGGGAGGTGCCTACGAGCAGTACTTC.

The V and J genes are TRBV30 and TRBJ1-1; D is unclear. Germline V gene lookup returns CDR1 GTSNPN and CDR2 SVGIG (reference sequence). CDR3 size: 16 residues. Trimming pared 2 bases from V and 1 base from J, leaving 17 bases between. The CDR3 nucleotides read TGTGCCTGGAGTACCGGCTTGGGAGGGCCGAACACTGAAGCTTTCTTT. Translating it yields CAWSTGLGGPNTEAFF.

The chain couples TRBV27 to TRBJ2-7, with D perhaps TRBD1 or TRBD2 (5 bases each). The V gene lost 7 bases and the J gene lost 3 bases, with 19 bases spanning the gap. This CDR3 is built from 15 residues. In germline, CDR1 is MNHEY, CDR2 SMNVEV (reference sequence). The CDR3 DNA reads as TGTGCCAGCACCCCGTGGGGAGACAGCGGCTACGAGCAGTACTTC. It translates to CASTPWGDSGYEQYF.

The J gene is TRBJ2-7, the V gene TRBV4-3, with D possibly being TRBD1 (6 bases). Germline assignment: CDR1 LGHNA and CDR2 YSLEER. V gave up 0 bases and J gave up 2 bases, with 11 bases separating them. The CDR3 totals 15 residues. The CDR3: CASSQDYSGAYEQYF. The DNA of the CDR3 is TGCGCCAGCAGCCAAGATTATTCAGGGGCCTACGAGCAGTACTTC.

This clone was counted once. The chain combines TRBV4-1 with TRBJ1-5; D perhaps matches TRBD1 (5 bases). The CDR3 consists of 16 residues. Germline CDR1 is MGHRA and CDR2 is YSYEKL. Trimming took off 4 bases at V and 4 bases at J, with 17 bases between the two ends. The CDR3 DNA is TGCGCCAGCAGCCCTTTAGCCGGACAACTTAATCAGCCCCAGCATTTT. Protein product: CASSPLAGQLNQPQHF.

Note on this clone: The same CDR3 can be traced to other DNA sequences in this sample. V usage is TRBV19 and J usage is TRBJ1-1; D gene uncertain. Trimming left V 5 bases short and J 1 base short, with 11 bases between. Germline lookup yields CDR1 LNHDA and CDR2 SQIVND (reference sequence). The CDR3 is made up of 14 amino acids. The CDR3 coding sequence is TGTGCCAGTAGTTTTTGGACTGGGAACACTGAAGCTTTCTTT. It yields the protein CASSFWTGNTEAFF. Using reference TRBV19 and TRBJ1-1 for the parts outside the CDR3, the full variable domain is DGGITQSPKYLFRKEGQNVTLSCEQNLNHDAMYWYRQDPGQGLRLIYYSQIVNDFQKGDIAEGYSVSREKKESFPLTVTSAQKNPTAFYLCASSFWTGNTEAFFGQGTRLTVV.

V gene TRBV4-1 combines with J gene TRBJ2-3; TRBD1 might be the D (6 bases). There are 14 residues in the CDR3. V was shortened by 7 bases and J by 2 bases, with 13 bases between the two germline ends. Germline loops: CDR1 MGHRA, CDR2 YSYEKL. For the CDR3, the DNA is TGCGCCAGCACTCCACAGGGTTACACAGATACGCAGTATTTT. The encoded protein is CASTPQGYTDTQYF.

Of note for this clone: In the same sample, other DNA sequences code for this CDR3. This chain uses TRBV7-9 with TRBJ2-7; 8 bases agree with TRBD1. J lost 4 bases, V lost 4 bases, and 6 bases had no gene match. The CDR3 runs to 14 residues. The germline V gene has CDR1 SEHNR and CDR2 FQNEAQ (reference sequence). CDR3 residues: CASSSGQGPYEQYF. DNA for the CDR3: TGTGCCAGCAGCTCCGGACAGGGCCCTTACGAGCAGTACTTC.

This chain connects TRBV7-8 to TRBJ2-1; 8 nucleotides agree with TRBD1. J was trimmed by 0 bases and V by 5 bases; bases with no gene match: 6. The length of the CDR3 is 16 residues. CDR1 is SGHVS and CDR2 is FQNEAQ in the germline V gene. The CDR3 DNA reads as TGTGCCAGCAGCGGTAGGACAGGGAGCTCCTACAATGAGCAGTTCTTC. It encodes CASSGRTGSSYNEQFF. Based on the CDR3 plus reference TRBV7-8 and TRBJ2-1, the full variable domain is GAGVSQSPRYKVAKRGQDVALRCDPISGHVSLFWYQQALGQGPEFLTYFQNEAQLDKSGLPSDRFFAERPEGSVSTLKIQRTQQEDSAVYLCASSGRTGSSYNEQFFGPGTRLTVL.

The V call is TRBV27, the J call TRBJ1-2, with D perhaps TRBD1 (5 bases). In germline, CDR1 is MNHEY, CDR2 SMNVEV (reference sequence). CDR3 size: 15 residues. V lost 1 base and J 7 bases, leaving 16 bases between the germline ends. The CDR3 coding sequence is TGTGCCAGCAGTTTATATCGGGGCTGGGTCGGTGGCTACACCTTC. This sequence encodes CASSLYRGWVGGYTF.

The V gene is TRBV27, the J gene TRBJ2-3; D is perhaps TRBD2 (6 bases). From germline, CDR1 is MNHEY and CDR2 SMNVEV (reference sequence). The CDR3 contains 16 residues. V gave up 2 bases and J gave up 0 bases, with 12 bases separating them. The CDR3 sequence: CASSLKSGRSTDTQYF. CDR3 nucleotide sequence: TGTGCCAGCAGTTTAAAGAGCGGGCGGAGCACAGATACGCAGTATTTT.

J is TRBJ1-2 and V is TRBV12-5; no reliable D call. Trimming shortened V by 6 bases and J by 5 bases, and 16 bases separated the two germline ends. The CDR3 spans 14 residues. CDR1 and CDR2 (germline): LGHNT, FRNRAP. The CDR3 region is CASGSPVDRYGYTF. The DNA for the CDR3 is TGTGCTAGTGGATCCCCAGTGGATAGATATGGCTACACCTTC.

The chain recombines TRBV4-1 with TRBJ2-7; D remains ambiguous. V lost 4 bases, J lost 1 base, and 8 bases lay in between. The CDR3 is 13 residues long. Germline-derived CDR1 and CDR2 are MGHRA and YSYEKL. The CDR3 coding sequence is TGCGCCAGCAGCCTCCACGGATCCTACGAGCAGTACTTC. Translation: CASSLHGSYEQYF.

The chain has TRBV9 and TRBJ1-4, with unresolved D. Germline V gene lookup returns CDR1 SGDLS and CDR2 YYNGEE. The V and J ends lost 4 bases and 6 bases respectively, with 4 bases between them. The CDR3 is 11 residues long. CDR3 DNA: TGTGCCAGCAGCACAGATGAAAAACTGTTTTTT. As protein: CASSTDEKLFF.

The rearrangement uses TRBV11-2 and TRBJ2-1; 10 nucleotides match TRBD2. This CDR3 is 16 amino acids long. Germline V CDR1 and CDR2: SGHAT, FQNNGV. V gave up 4 bases and J gave up 3 bases; unmatched junction bases: 6. CDR3 residues: CASSSESSGGYNEQFF. CDR3 DNA sequence: TGTGCCAGCAGCTCCGAATCTAGCGGGGGCTACAATGAGCAGTTCTTC.

For this clone: The same CDR3 arises from other DNA sequences in this sample as well. The V gene is TRBV9, the J gene TRBJ2-7; D gene unclear. CDR1 SGDLS and CDR2 YYNGEE come from the germline V gene. Deletions cut 0 bases from V and 0 bases from J, with 7 bases between. The CDR3 consists of 14 residues. For the CDR3, the DNA is TGTGCCAGCAGCGTAGGTGGGCCCTCCTACGAGCAGTACTTC. Translating gives CASSVGGPSYEQYF.

The chain employs TRBV9 and TRBJ2-7, with a weak D call TRBD2 (7 bases). Trimming removed 2 bases at V and 6 bases at J, with 15 bases between. CDR1 is SGDLS and CDR2 is YYNGEE in the germline V gene. The CDR3 loop spans 14 amino acids. The DNA for the CDR3 is TGTGCCAGCAGCGTCGCGGGGGCGCTTACCGAGCAGTACTTC. This gives the protein CASSVAGALTEQYF.

A remark on this clone: Other nucleotide sequences from this sample produce the same CDR3. The chain is built from TRBV11-3 and TRBJ2-2; D is uncertain. The germline V gene encodes CDR1 SGHNT and CDR2 YENEEA. The CDR3 length is 12 residues. Trimming took 1 base from V and 5 from J, leaving 2 bases between them. The chain's CDR3 is CASSLGTGELFF. For the CDR3, the DNA is TGTGCCAGCAGCTTAGGGACCGGGGAGCTGTTTTTT.

J is TRBJ2-2 and V is TRBV2; the match to TRBD1 covers 9 bases. The CDR3 totals 17 residues. Looked up from germline, CDR1 is SNHLY and CDR2 is FYNNEI. V was pared by 6 bases and J by 3 bases, with 11 bases of the junction left unmatched. The CDR3 loop is CASRDLQGARDTGELFF. CDR3 nucleotides: TGTGCCAGCAGGGACCTACAGGGGGCGCGGGACACCGGGGAGCTGTTTTTT.

On this clone: This specimen includes other DNA sequences encoding the same CDR3. The chain links TRBV4-1 to TRBJ2-7; TRBD2 agrees at 9 bases. Germline loops: CDR1 MGHRA, CDR2 YSYEKL. The ends lost 1 base at V and 1 base at J; junction bases unmatched: 2. The CDR3 runs to 15 residues. The CDR3 is CASSQGLADSYEQYF. DNA of the CDR3: TGCGCCAGCAGCCAAGGACTAGCGGATTCCTACGAGCAGTACTTC.

The CDR3 here is CASTGLQETQYF. The CDR3 nucleotides are TGTGCCAGCACGGGGCTGCAAGAGACCCAGTACTTC. The rearrangement uses TRBV2 and TRBJ2-5; D possibly uses TRBD1 or TRBD2 (5 bases each). The length of the CDR3 is 12 residues. Germline CDR1 reads SNHLY; CDR2 reads FYNNEI. Trimming took 7 bases from V and 2 from J, leaving 8 bases between them. The variable domain in full, with the rest retrieved from reference TRBV2 and TRBJ2-5, is EPEVTQTPSHQVTQMGQEVILRCVPISNHLYFYWYRQILGQKVEFLVSFYNNEISEKSEIFDDQFSVERPDGSNFTLKIRSTKLEDSAMYFCASTGLQETQYFGPGTRLLVL.

This clone was seen once. The rearrangement links TRBV2 to TRBJ2-7; D gene unclear. The germline V gene encodes CDR1 SNHLY and CDR2 FYNNEI. V was shortened by 8 bases and J by 5 bases, with 16 bases between the two germline ends. This CDR3 has 13 amino acids. The CDR3 spells CASFGRSEDEQYF. The CDR3 DNA reads as TGTGCCAGCTTCGGCAGGTCGGAAGACGAGCAGTACTTC. Together with reference TRBV2 and TRBJ2-7, the CDR3 gives the full variable domain: EPEVTQTPSHQVTQMGQEVILRCVPISNHLYFYWYRQILGQKVEFLVSFYNNEISEKSEIFDDQFSVERPDGSNFTLKIRSTKLEDSAMYFCASFGRSEDEQYFGPGTRLTVT.

This chain links TRBV10-3 with TRBJ1-4, with D perhaps TRBD1 (5 bases). CDR3 length: 13 residues. Trimming removed 6 bases at V and 8 bases at J, with 13 bases between. Germline V gene sequence: CDR1 ENHRY, CDR2 SYGVKD. The CDR3 DNA sequence: TGTGCCATCAGGGCAGGGTTACGAGAAAAACTGTTTTTT. Translated: CAIRAGLREKLFF.